The next 9 T cell receptor beta chains were all read from a single sample in a study of Ad26.COV2.S vaccination and SARS-CoV-2 variants. TCRdb keeps only in-frame clones here, not all; method: immunoSEQ multiplex PCR. The sample holds under 550,000 clones, about nine tenths seen once. Treatment reported: about 20 received Ad26.COV2.S at low or high dose, single or two shots; 5 received placebo; per-sample allocation not given. Sample collection was performed on day 63 after the first vaccine or placebo injection. Sequenced material: peripheral blood, taken in a trial of Ad26.COV2.S vaccine versus placebo. The source is a person between 18 and 65 years old who received the Ad26.COV2.S COVID-19 vaccine or a placebo.

This chain joins TRBV27 and TRBJ1-2; 7 bases map to TRBD1. The ends lost 4 bases at V and 10 bases at J; junction bases unmatched: 9. The CDR3 runs 13 residues. Germline values: CDR1 MNHEY, CDR2 SMNVEV (reference sequence). The CDR3 DNA follows: TGTGCCAGCAGTTCCTACAGGGGCTTCGACTACACCTTC. This gives the protein CASSSYRGFDYTF.

This clone was seen only a few times. This rearrangement joins TRBV7-9 to TRBJ1-2, with TRBD1 identical over 10 bases. The CDR3 length is 18 residues. Germline lookup yields CDR1 SEHNR and CDR2 FQNEAQ (reference sequence). V lost 1 base, J lost 2 bases, and 10 bases stayed unmatched. The CDR3 DNA reads TGTGCCAGCAGCTTAGAGAAGGACAGGGGGAGGCCGAACTATGGCTACACCTTC. This gives the protein CASSLEKDRGRPNYGYTF.

About this clone: An end of the junction does not agree with germline; a read error may underlie this. The rearrangement uses TRBV6-5 and TRBJ2-4; unclear D gene. This CDR3 comprises 14 residues. Germline V gene lookup returns CDR1 MNHEY and CDR2 SVGAGI. The CDR3 spells CATSRSTPQNIQYF. DNA of the CDR3: TGTGCCACCAGTAGGTCGACGCCTCAAAACATTCAGTACTTC.

This chain connects TRBV12-5 to TRBJ1-1, with 11 bases aligning to TRBD1. Germline V gene lookup returns CDR1 LGHNT and CDR2 FRNRAP. This CDR3 has 19 amino acids. The V segment lost 4 bases and the J segment 1 base; nucleotides outside the gene matches: 14. CDR3 protein: CASGSDSIRTGGRNTEAFF. CDR3 bases: TGTGCTAGTGGTTCCGACTCAATCCGGACAGGGGGCCGGAACACTGAAGCTTTCTTT.

The chain joins TRBV27 to TRBJ2-3; 7 nucleotides agree with TRBD2. The CDR3 is made up of 16 amino acids. With 2 bases clipped from V and 6 bases from J, the junction kept 11 bases outside the gene matches. Germline loops: CDR1 MNHEY, CDR2 SMNVEV (reference sequence). CDR3 loop: CASSLVWSGTGDTQYF. Written as DNA, the CDR3 is TGTGCCAGCAGTTTAGTGTGGAGCGGGACCGGGGATACGCAGTATTTT.

J is TRBJ2-2 and V is TRBV11-2; possibly TRBD2 for D (6 bases). The CDR3 contains 14 residues. V lost 5 bases and J 6 bases, leaving 13 bases between the germline ends. Germline-derived CDR1 and CDR2 are SGHAT and FQNNGV. CDR3 amino acids: CASSPVLAAGELFF. CDR3 DNA: TGTGCCAGCAGCCCTGTACTAGCCGCCGGGGAGCTGTTTTTT.

The V and J genes are TRBV27 and TRBJ2-7; maybe TRBD2 (6 bases). V was cut by 6 bases and J by 3 bases, with 12 bases left in between. Germline CDR1 is MNHEY and CDR2 is SMNVEV (reference sequence). The CDR3 length is 13 residues. CDR3 sequence (DNA): TGTGCCAGCAGCATGACGACTAGCTACGAGCAGTACTTC. It codes for CASSMTTSYEQYF.

The chain links TRBV6-2 or TRBV6-3 to TRBJ2-5, with D unresolved. Per germline, CDR1 MNHEY and CDR2 SVGEGT. CDR3 length: 11 amino acids. V was clipped by 4 bases and J by 1 base, with 1 base between them. The CDR3 loop is CASSFQETQYF. Written as DNA, the CDR3 is TGTGCCAGCAGTTTCCAAGAGACCCAGTACTTC.

The gene calls are TRBV5-4 and TRBJ1-1; D remains ambiguous. This CDR3 has 14 amino acids. Trimming stripped 4 bases from V and 4 bases from J, with 14 bases between. The germline V gene encodes CDR1 SGHNT and CDR2 YYREEE (reference sequence). The CDR3 here is CASSQEHPSTEAFF. For the CDR3, the DNA is TGTGCCAGCAGCCAAGAACACCCCAGCACTGAAGCTTTCTTT.